One sample yielded the 20 T cell receptor beta chains listed below, sequenced in a study of cytomegalovirus exposure and HLA in healthy donors. PCR used 60 Vbeta primers and 13 Jbeta primers. Generated by immunoSEQ multiplex PCR, the TCRdb table keeps only in-frame clones and is missing some. Seen here are 140,000 to 150,000 clones, roughly 80% observed once, and the top ten hold 3.5% to 4.5%. The sequenced sample consisted of PBMCs. The receptor source for this set is a woman aged 40 to 50 in good health and CMV-seropositive.

This clone was picked up one time. CDR3 in amino acids: CASSLAVSGGAETQYF. CDR3 bases: TGCGCCAGCAGCTTGGCTGTTAGCGGGGGGGCGGAGACCCAGTACTTC. J is TRBJ2-5 and V is TRBV5-1; 11 bases fit TRBD2. The CDR3 contains 16 residues. Germline values: CDR1 SGHRS, CDR2 YFSETQ. V was pared by 0 bases and J by 5 bases, with 6 bases of the junction left unmatched.

The chain is built from TRBV5-1 and TRBJ2-5, with TRBD1 matching 12 bases. The CDR3 spans 14 residues. Germline V gene sequence: CDR1 SGHRS, CDR2 YFSETQ. V shed 5 bases, J shed 4 bases, and the junction held 3 bases outside the gene matches. CDR3 residues: CASRPGQGAETQYF. The DNA for the CDR3 is TGCGCCAGCAGGCCGGGACAGGGGGCAGAGACCCAGTACTTC. The variable domain in full, with the rest retrieved from reference TRBV5-1 and TRBJ2-5, is KAGVTQTPRYLIKTRGQQVTLSCSPISGHRSVSWYQQTPGQGLQFLFEYFSETQRNKGNFPGRFSGRQFSNSRSEMNVSTLELGDSALYLCASRPGQGAETQYFGPGTRLLVL.

This sequence joins TRBV5-1 and TRBJ1-1, with D perhaps TRBD1 (6 bases). Looked up from germline, CDR1 is SGHRS and CDR2 is YFSETQ. Deletions cut 0 bases from V and 4 bases from J, with 10 bases between. This CDR3 is 14 amino acids long. The CDR3 bases are TGCGCCAGCAGCTTGGAGGGGGTAGGCACTGAAGCTTTCTTT. Amino acids: CASSLEGVGTEAFF.

The chain recombines TRBV19 with TRBJ2-1; D perhaps matches TRBD2 (6 bases). Trimming cost V 5 bases and J 2 bases, with 13 bases left between them. Germline loops: CDR1 LNHDA, CDR2 SQIVND (reference sequence). CDR3 length: 15 residues. The CDR3 sequence is CASSSRDLTYNEQFF. CDR3 nucleotide sequence: TGTGCCAGTAGTTCTCGGGACTTAACCTACAATGAGCAGTTCTTC.

V and J are TRBV30 and TRBJ2-4, with TRBD2 as a possible D gene (5 bases). Trimming shortened V by 1 base and J by 1 base, and 17 bases separated the two germline ends. Germline V gene sequence: CDR1 GTSNPN, CDR2 SVGIG (reference sequence). The CDR3 is made up of 17 amino acids. CDR3 residues: CAWSEGEWLGAKNIQYF. As DNA, the CDR3 is TGTGCCTGGAGTGAGGGAGAGTGGTTGGGTGCCAAAAACATTCAGTACTTC.

This clone was picked up a small number of times. The genes are TRBV6-5 and TRBJ1-2; possible D gene TRBD1, 6 bases. V was pared by 6 bases and J by 2 bases, with 10 bases between. CDR1 is MNHEY, CDR2 SVGAGI, per germline. This CDR3 is built from 13 residues. The CDR3 reads CASRRTGNYGYTF. The CDR3 nucleotides read TGTGCCAGCAGACGTACAGGGAACTATGGCTACACCTTC.

The chain carries TRBV7-8 and TRBJ2-1; D is ambiguous. Germline CDR1 SGHVS, CDR2 FQNEAQ. This CDR3 is built from 13 residues. The V end was cut by 5 bases, the J end by 12 bases, with 17 bases between. CDR3 sequence reads: CASSLNGPYGQFF. In nucleotides, the CDR3 is TGTGCCAGCAGCCTCAATGGGCCTTATGGGCAGTTCTTC. The variable domain in full, completed from reference TRBV7-8 and TRBJ2-1, reads GAGVSQSPRYKVAKRGQDVALRCDPISGHVSLFWYQQALGQGPEFLTYFQNEAQLDKSGLPSDRFFAERPEGSVSTLKIQRTQQEDSAVYLCASSLNGPYGQFFGPGTRLTVL.

Only a few counts were recorded for this clone. The chain recombines TRBV15 with TRBJ2-2, with D possibly TRBD2 on 6 matching bases. Germline-derived CDR1 and CDR2 are LNHNV and YYDKDF (reference sequence). Deletions cut 0 bases from V and 5 bases from J, with 16 bases between. The CDR3 runs 17 residues. The CDR3 nucleotides are TGTGCCACCAGCAGAGATTTAAGGACTATCTCGACCGGGGAGCTGTTTTTT. The encoded protein is CATSRDLRTISTGELFF. The variable domain in full, with the rest retrieved from reference TRBV15 and TRBJ2-2, is DAMVIQNPRYQVTQFGKPVTLSCSQTLNHNVMYWYQQKSSQAPKLLFHYYDKDFNNEADTPDNFQSRRPNTSFCFLDIRSPGLGDTAMYLCATSRDLRTISTGELFFGEGSRLTVL.

The chain has TRBV5-1 and TRBJ2-1; 10 bases are shared with TRBD1. The trim removed 4 bases at V and 4 bases at J, leaving 8 bases unmatched. The CDR3 contains 16 residues. Germline lookup yields CDR1 SGHRS and CDR2 YFSETQ. In DNA form, the CDR3 reads TGCGCCAGCAGCACGACACCGGGACAGGGGTACAATGAGCAGTTCTTC. It is translated as CASSTTPGQGYNEQFF.

The chain joins TRBV7-9 to TRBJ2-3; a possible D gene is TRBD1 (7 bases). With 0 bases removed from V and 3 bases from J, the gap between germline ends came to 16 bases. The CDR3 runs 17 residues. CDR1 and CDR2 (germline): SEHNR, FQNEAQ (reference sequence). Written as DNA, the CDR3 is TGTGCCAGCAGCTTAGCGGCGCAGGGGGGTGCGACAGATACGCAGTATTTT. It translates to CASSLAAQGGATDTQYF.

This clone has just a few counts. The chain links TRBV14 to TRBJ2-5; 8 bases match TRBD2. The end of the DNA fits TRBJ2-7 better, so the J call may be wrong. This CDR3 spans 18 amino acids. CDR1 is SGHDN and CDR2 is FVKESK in the germline V gene. This CDR3 reads CASSQAPTPGLGSYEQYF. As DNA, the CDR3 is TGTGCCAGCAGCCAGGCACCCACCCCGGGACTAGGCTCCTACGAGCAGTACTTC.

The chain couples TRBV19 to TRBJ1-2, with 7 bases lining up with TRBD1. The germline V gene has CDR1 LNHDA and CDR2 SQIVND (reference sequence). With 4 bases clipped from V and 9 bases from J, the junction kept 11 bases outside the gene matches. The CDR3 sequence is 14 residues long. CDR3 amino acids: CASSTDRTLLSYTF. CDR3 DNA: TGTGCCAGTAGTACGGACAGGACTCTCTTGAGCTACACCTTC.

The rearrangement uses TRBV6-5 and TRBJ2-3; 7 nucleotides agree with TRBD2. The CDR3 has 16 amino acids. Germline lookup yields CDR1 MNHEY and CDR2 SVGAGI. After removal of 4 bases from V and 2 bases from J, the junction contained 9 bases not matched to a gene. The chain's CDR3 is CASSSWGGDPTDTQYF. CDR3 bases: TGTGCCAGCAGTTCCTGGGGGGGAGATCCCACAGATACGCAGTATTTT.

V usage is TRBV19 and J usage is TRBJ2-2; 7 bases are shared with TRBD2. Unmatched junction bases numbered 6, after V lost 3 bases and J lost 8 bases. This CDR3 is 14 amino acids long. Looked up from germline, CDR1 is LNHDA and CDR2 is SQIVND (reference sequence). CDR3 loop: CASSIGEGLGELFF. The CDR3 DNA sequence: TGTGCCAGTAGTATCGGGGAGGGGTTGGGGGAGCTGTTTTTT.

This clone was observed once. At the DNA level, this CDR3 is encoded by other sequences in the same sample as well. The chain carries TRBV6-5 and TRBJ2-1, with 7 bases matching TRBD2. V was pared by 5 bases and J by 3 bases, with 7 bases of the junction left unmatched. The CDR3 is made up of 15 amino acids. CDR1 and CDR2 from the germline V gene are MNHEY and SVGAGI. The CDR3 region has the DNA TGTGCCAGCAGTCAGAGCGGGGCCAACTACAATGAGCAGTTCTTC. Translated, it gives CASSQSGANYNEQFF.

The chain carries TRBV5-5 and TRBJ2-3; the match to TRBD1 covers 7 bases. The V segment lost 0 bases and the J segment 0 bases; nucleotides outside the gene matches: 1. The CDR3 is 15 amino acids. CDR1 and CDR2 (germline): SGHKS, YYEKEE (reference sequence). The CDR3 coding sequence is TGTGCCAGCAGCTTGGTAGGGGGCAGCACAGATACGCAGTATTTT. Translated, it gives CASSLVGGSTDTQYF.

Notes on this clone: In the same sample, other DNA sequences code for this CDR3. For the CDR3, the DNA is TGTGCCAGCAGCCTGGGTGTAGCGGGAGCAGGCAATGAGCAGTTCTTC. It specifies CASSLGVAGAGNEQFF. The J gene is TRBJ2-1, the V gene TRBV7-6, with 9 bases aligning to TRBD2. This CDR3 comprises 16 residues. After removal of 5 bases from V and 6 bases from J, the junction contained 11 bases not matched to a gene. From germline, CDR1 is SGHVS and CDR2 FNYEAQ.

The chain employs TRBV15 and TRBJ1-3, with 7 bases aligning to TRBD1. The trim removed 7 bases at V and 3 bases at J, leaving 6 bases unmatched. This CDR3 comprises 14 residues. Germline CDR1 and CDR2: LNHNV and YYDKDF (reference sequence). The CDR3 region is CATTDRALGNTIYF. The CDR3 DNA is TGTGCCACCACCGACAGGGCTCTTGGAAACACCATATATTTT.

This chain joins TRBV6-5 and TRBJ2-7; 9 bases align to TRBD1. Trimming removed 6 bases from V and 3 bases from J; junction bases left unmatched: 6. CDR1 is MNHEY, CDR2 SVGAGI, per germline. This CDR3 is built from 14 residues. DNA of the CDR3: TGTGCCAGCAGGGTAGGGACAGGGAGCTACGAGCAGTACTTC. Translated, it gives CASRVGTGSYEQYF.

This chain's CDR3 is CASSYLSTIYF. CDR3 in DNA: TGTGCCAGCAGTTACCTGAGCACCATATATTTT. The chain has TRBV6-5 and TRBJ1-3; no reliable D call. The germline V and J ends were trimmed by 2 bases and 9 bases, with 5 bases remaining between them. The CDR3 totals 11 residues. Germline V gene lookup returns CDR1 MNHEY and CDR2 SVGAGI.